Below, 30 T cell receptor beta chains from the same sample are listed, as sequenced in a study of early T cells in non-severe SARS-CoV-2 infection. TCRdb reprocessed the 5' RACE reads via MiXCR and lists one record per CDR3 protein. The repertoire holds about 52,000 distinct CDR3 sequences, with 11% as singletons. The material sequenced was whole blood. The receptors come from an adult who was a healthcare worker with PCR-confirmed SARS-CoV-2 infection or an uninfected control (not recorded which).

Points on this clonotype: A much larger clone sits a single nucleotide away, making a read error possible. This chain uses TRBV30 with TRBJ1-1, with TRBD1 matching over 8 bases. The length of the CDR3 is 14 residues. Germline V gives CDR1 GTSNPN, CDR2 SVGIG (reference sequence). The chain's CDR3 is CARSGQGFGTEAFF. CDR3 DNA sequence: TGTGCCCGGAGCGGACAGGGATTTGGTACTGAAGCTTTCTTT. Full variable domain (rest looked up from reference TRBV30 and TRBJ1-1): SQTIHQWPATLVQPVGSPLSLECTVEGTSNPNLYWYRQAAGRGLQLLFYSVGIGQISSEVPQNLSASRPQDRQFILSSKKLLLSDSGFYLCARSGQGFGTEAFFGQGTRLTVV.

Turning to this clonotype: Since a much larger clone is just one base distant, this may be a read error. DNA for the CDR3: TGTGGCTGGAGTGTGACCTCAAACGCTGAAGCTTTCTTT. It is translated as CGWSVTSNAEAFF. This chain connects TRBV30 to TRBJ1-1; D is unclear. The CDR3 is 13 amino acids. The germline gives CDR1 GTSNPN, CDR2 SVGIG (reference sequence). The whole variable domain, remainder taken from reference TRBV30 and TRBJ1-1, is SQTIHQWPATLVQPVGSPLSLECTVEGTSNPNLYWYRQAAGRGLQLLFYSVGIGQISSEVPQNLSASRPQDRQFILSSKKLLLSDSGFYLCGWSVTSNAEAFFGQGTRLTVV.

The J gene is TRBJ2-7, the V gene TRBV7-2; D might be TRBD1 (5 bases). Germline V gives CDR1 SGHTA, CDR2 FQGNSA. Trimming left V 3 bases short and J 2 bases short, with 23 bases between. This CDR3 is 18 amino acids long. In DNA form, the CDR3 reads TGTGCCAGCAGCTTTTTCCCCCCCCCAGACAGTCAAGCCTACGAGCAGTACTTC. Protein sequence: CASSFFPPPDSQAYEQYF.

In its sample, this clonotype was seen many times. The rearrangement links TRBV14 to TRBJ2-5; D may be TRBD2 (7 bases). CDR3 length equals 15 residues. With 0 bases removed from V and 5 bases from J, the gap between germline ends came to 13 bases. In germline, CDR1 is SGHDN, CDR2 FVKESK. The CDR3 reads CASSQDQGRVETQYF. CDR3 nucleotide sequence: TGTGCCAGCAGCCAAGATCAGGGGAGGGTGGAGACCCAGTACTTC.

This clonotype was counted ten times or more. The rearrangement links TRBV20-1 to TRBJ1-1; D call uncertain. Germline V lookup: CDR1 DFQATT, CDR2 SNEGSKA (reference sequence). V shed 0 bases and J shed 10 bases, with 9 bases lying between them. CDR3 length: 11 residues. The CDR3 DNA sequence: TGCAGTGCTAGAGACGGAAGAGGAGCTTTCTTT. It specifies CSARDGRGAFF.

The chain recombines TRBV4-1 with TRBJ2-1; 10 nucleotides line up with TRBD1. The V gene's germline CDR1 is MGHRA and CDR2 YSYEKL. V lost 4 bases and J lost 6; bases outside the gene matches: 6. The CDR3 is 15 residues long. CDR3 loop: CASSLGTGAPNEQFF. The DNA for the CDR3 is TGCGCCAGCAGCCTTGGGACAGGGGCCCCCAATGAGCAGTTCTTC.

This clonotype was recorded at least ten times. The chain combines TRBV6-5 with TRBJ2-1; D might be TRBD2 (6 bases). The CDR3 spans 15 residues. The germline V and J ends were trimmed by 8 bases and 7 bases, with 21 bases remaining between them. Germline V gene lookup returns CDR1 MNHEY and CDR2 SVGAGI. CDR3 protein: CASENSGVSRNEQFF. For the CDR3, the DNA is TGTGCCAGCGAAAACTCGGGAGTTAGTAGGAATGAGCAGTTCTTC.

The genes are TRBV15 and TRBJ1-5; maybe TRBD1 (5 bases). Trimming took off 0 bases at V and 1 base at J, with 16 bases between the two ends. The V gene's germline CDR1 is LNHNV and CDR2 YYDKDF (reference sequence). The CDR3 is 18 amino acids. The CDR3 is CATSRDLFTGGSNQPQHF. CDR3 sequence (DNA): TGTGCCACCAGCAGAGATCTATTCACCGGGGGAAGCAATCAGCCCCAGCATTTT.

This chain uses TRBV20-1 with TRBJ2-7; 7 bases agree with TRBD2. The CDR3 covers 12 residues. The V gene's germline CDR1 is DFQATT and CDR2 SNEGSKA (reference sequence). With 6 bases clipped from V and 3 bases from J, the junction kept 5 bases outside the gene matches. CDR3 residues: CSAAGTNYEQYF. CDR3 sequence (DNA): TGCAGTGCAGCCGGGACTAACTACGAGCAGTACTTC.

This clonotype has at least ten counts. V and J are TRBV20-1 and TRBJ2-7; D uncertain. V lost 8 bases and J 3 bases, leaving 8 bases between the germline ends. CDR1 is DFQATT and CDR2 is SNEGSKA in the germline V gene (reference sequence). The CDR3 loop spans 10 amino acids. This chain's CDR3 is CSTQDYEQYF. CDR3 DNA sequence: TGCAGTACCCAGGACTACGAGCAGTACTTC.

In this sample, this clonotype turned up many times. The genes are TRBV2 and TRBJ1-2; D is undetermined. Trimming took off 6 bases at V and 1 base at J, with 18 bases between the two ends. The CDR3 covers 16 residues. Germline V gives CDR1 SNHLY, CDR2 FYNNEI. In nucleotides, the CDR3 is TGTGCCAGCAGCAAAGGAGGGAGGCGGGATAACTATGGCTACACCTTC. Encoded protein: CASSKGGRRDNYGYTF. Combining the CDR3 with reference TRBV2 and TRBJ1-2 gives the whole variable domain EPEVTQTPSHQVTQMGQEVILRCVPISNHLYFYWYRQILGQKVEFLVSFYNNEISEKSEIFDDQFSVERPDGSNFTLKIRSTKLEDSAMYFCASSKGGRRDNYGYTFGSGTRLTVV.

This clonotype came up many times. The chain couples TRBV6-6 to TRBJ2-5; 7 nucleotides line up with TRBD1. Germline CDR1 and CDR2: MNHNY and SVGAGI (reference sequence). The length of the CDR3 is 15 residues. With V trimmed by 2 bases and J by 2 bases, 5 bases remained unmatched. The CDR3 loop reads CASSYPTGAQETQYF. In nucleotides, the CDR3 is TGTGCCAGCAGTTACCCAACAGGGGCGCAAGAGACCCAGTACTTC.

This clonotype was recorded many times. The CDR3 bases are TGCAGTGCTCGGCCACCGTCAGAGTACGAGCAGTACTTC. This codes for CSARPPSEYEQYF. The genes are TRBV20-1 and TRBJ2-7; D unresolved. This CDR3 region has 13 residues. Trimming left V 5 bases short and J 4 bases short, with 15 bases between. Germline V CDR1 and CDR2: DFQATT, SNEGSKA (reference sequence).

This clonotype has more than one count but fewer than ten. CDR3 residues: CASSRDPYNEQFF. The CDR3 nucleotides read TGCGCCAGCAGCCGGGATCCATACAATGAGCAGTTCTTC. The chain has TRBV10-2 and TRBJ2-1; possibly TRBD2 for D (5 bases). The CDR3 is 13 residues long. Trimming pared 6 bases from V and 4 bases from J, leaving 10 bases between. Germline V gene lookup returns CDR1 WSHSY and CDR2 SAAADI.

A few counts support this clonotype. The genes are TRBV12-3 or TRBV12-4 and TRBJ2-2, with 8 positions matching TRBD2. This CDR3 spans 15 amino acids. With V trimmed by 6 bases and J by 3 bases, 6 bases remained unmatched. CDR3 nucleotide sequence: TGTGCCAGCAGATTAAGCGGGGGATACACCGGGGAGCTGTTTTTT. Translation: CASRLSGGYTGELFF.

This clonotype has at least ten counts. The DNA for the CDR3 is TGTGCCAGTGGAGCCTGGACAGGGATCTACAATGAGCAGTTCTTC. Encoded protein: CASGAWTGIYNEQFF. V gene TRBV2 combines with J gene TRBJ2-1, with 8 positions matching TRBD1. The germline V gene has CDR1 SNHLY and CDR2 FYNNEI. The CDR3 runs to 15 residues. J gave up 3 bases and V 9 bases, and 10 bases lay outside the gene matches.

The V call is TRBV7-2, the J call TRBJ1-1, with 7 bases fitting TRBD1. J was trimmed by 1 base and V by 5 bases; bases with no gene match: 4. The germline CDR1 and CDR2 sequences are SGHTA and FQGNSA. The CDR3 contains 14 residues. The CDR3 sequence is CASSIGTANTEAFF. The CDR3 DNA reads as TGTGCCAGCAGCATCGGGACAGCGAACACTGAAGCTTTCTTT.

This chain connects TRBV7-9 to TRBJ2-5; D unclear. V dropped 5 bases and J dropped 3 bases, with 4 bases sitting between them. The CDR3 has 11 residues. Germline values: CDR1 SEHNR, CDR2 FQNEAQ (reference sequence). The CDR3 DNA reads TGTGCCAGCAGCCCGAAAGAGACCCAGTACTTC. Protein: CASSPKETQYF. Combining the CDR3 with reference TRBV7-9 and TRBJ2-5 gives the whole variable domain DTGVSQNPRHKITKRGQNVTFRCDPISEHNRLYWYRQTLGQGPEFLTYFQNEAQLEKSRLLSDRFSAERPKGSFSTLEIQRTEQGDSAMYLCASSPKETQYFGPGTRLLVL.

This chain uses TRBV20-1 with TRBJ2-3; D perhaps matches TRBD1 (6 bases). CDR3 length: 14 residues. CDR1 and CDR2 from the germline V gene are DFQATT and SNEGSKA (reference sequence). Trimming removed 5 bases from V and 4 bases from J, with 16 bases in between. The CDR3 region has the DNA TGCAGTGCTCTAATCAGGGGATACCCAGATACGCAGTATTTT. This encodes CSALIRGYPDTQYF.

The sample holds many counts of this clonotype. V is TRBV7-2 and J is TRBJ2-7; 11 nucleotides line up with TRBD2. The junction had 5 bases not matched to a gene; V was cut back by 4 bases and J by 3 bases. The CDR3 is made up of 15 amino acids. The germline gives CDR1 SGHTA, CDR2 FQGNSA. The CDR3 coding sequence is TGTGCCAGCAGCTCCCCTAGCGGGGGGCGCTACGAGCAGTACTTC. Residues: CASSSPSGGRYEQYF.

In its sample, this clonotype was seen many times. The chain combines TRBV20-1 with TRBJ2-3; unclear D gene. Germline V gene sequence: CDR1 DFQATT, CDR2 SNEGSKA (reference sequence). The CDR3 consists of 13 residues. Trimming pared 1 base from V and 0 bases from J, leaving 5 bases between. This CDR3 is CSARVGSTDTQYF. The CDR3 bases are TGCAGTGCTAGAGTCGGAAGCACAGATACGCAGTATTTT.

CDR3 amino acids: CASSFGLGEGDTEAFF. In DNA, the CDR3 is TGCGCCAGCAGCTTTGGCCTGGGGGAGGGAGACACTGAAGCTTTCTTT. V usage is TRBV5-1 and J usage is TRBJ1-1; a possible D gene is TRBD1 (5 bases). The CDR3 covers 16 residues. Trimming stripped 2 bases from V and 3 bases from J, with 17 bases between. The germline V gene encodes CDR1 SGHRS and CDR2 YFSETQ.

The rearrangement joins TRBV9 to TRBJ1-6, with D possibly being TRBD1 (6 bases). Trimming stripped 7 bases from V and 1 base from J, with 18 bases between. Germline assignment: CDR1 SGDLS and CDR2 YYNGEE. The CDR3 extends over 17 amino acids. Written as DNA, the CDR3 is TGTGCCAGCCCGTTCGTACAGGGAGGATCCTATAATTCACCCCTCCACTTT. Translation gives CASPFVQGGSYNSPLHF.

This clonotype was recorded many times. CDR3 sequence: CASSPRFGQVYTEAFF. The CDR3, as DNA: TGTGCCAGCAGCCCCCGGTTCGGCCAGGTTTACACTGAAGCTTTCTTT. This chain links TRBV7-2 with TRBJ1-1; D remains ambiguous. The ends were cut back, 5 bases at V and 3 bases at J, with 19 bases in the middle. This CDR3 region has 16 residues. Per the germline V gene, CDR1 is SGHTA and CDR2 is FQGNSA.

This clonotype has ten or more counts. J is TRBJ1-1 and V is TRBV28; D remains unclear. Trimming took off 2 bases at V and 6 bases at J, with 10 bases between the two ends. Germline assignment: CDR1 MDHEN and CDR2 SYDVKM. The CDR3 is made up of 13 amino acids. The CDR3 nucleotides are TGTGCCAGCAGTTTAGGACGGATCTCTGAAGCTTTCTTT. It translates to CASSLGRISEAFF.

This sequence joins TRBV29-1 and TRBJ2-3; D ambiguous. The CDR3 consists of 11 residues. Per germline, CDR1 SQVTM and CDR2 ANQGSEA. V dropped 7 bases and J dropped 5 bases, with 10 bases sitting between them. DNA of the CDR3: TGCAGCGCGAGGCTCGGAGATACGCAGTATTTT. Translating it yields CSARLGDTQYF.

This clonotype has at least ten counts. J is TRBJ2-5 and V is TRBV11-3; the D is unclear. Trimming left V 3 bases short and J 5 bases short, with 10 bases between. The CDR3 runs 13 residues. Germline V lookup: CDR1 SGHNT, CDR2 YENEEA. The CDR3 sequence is CASSFRQGETQYF. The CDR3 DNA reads TGTGCCAGCAGCTTTCGACAAGGGGAGACCCAGTACTTC.

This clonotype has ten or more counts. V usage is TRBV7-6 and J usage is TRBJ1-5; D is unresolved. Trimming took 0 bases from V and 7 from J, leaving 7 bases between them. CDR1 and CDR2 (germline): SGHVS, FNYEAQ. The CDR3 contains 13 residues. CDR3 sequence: CASSLAQDQPQHF. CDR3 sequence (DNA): TGTGCCAGCAGCTTAGCGCAGGACCAGCCCCAGCATTTT.

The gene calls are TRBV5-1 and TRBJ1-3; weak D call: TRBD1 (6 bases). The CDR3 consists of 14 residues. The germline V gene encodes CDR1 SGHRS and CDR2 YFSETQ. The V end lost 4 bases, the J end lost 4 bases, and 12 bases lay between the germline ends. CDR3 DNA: TGCGCCAGCAGCAGTACTGGACAGGGAAACACCATATATTTT. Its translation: CASSSTGQGNTIYF.

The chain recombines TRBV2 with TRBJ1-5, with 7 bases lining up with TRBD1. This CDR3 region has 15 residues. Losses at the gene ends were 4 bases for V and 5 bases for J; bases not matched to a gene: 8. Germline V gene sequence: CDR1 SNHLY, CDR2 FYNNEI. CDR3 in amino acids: CASSGYWDSDQPQHF. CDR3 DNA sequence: TGTGCCAGCAGTGGCTACTGGGACAGCGATCAGCCCCAGCATTTT.